These 29 T cell receptor beta chains originate from one sample sequenced in a study of shared clonotypes between healthy human individuals. Assay used: immunoSEQ multiplex PCR; TCRdb lists only in-frame clones, some missing. Of about 2.3 million clones in the sample, 85% to 95% were seen once. Sample: naive CD4+ T cells from PBMCs. The subset was: CD45RA+ positively selected. These receptors were obtained from a man aged 18 to 30 in good health. Some clones in this sample may be carry-over from other donors' samples.

Worth noting for this clone: Other nucleotide sequences from this sample produce the same CDR3. The chain links TRBV7-9 to TRBJ2-2; D remains unclear. V gave up 0 bases and J gave up 5 bases, with 7 bases separating them. CDR3 length: 14 amino acids. From germline, CDR1 is SEHNR and CDR2 FQNEAQ (reference sequence). The CDR3 DNA is TGTGCCAGCAGCTTAGCGCAAGGGACCGGGGAGCTGTTTTTT. This encodes CASSLAQGTGELFF.

V is TRBV7-2 and J is TRBJ2-5; 10 bases fit TRBD2. V lost 4 bases, J lost 0 bases, and 14 bases stayed unmatched. The CDR3 extends over 19 amino acids. The germline CDR1 and CDR2 sequences are SGHTA and FQGNSA. The CDR3 DNA follows: TGTGCCAGCAGCTCCCTCACTAGCGGGGAAGGAGGTTACCAAGAGACCCAGTACTTC. As protein: CASSSLTSGEGGYQETQYF. The full variable domain, in which reference TRBV7-2 and TRBJ2-5 provide the parts outside the CDR3, is GAGVSQSPSNKVTEKGKDVELRCDPISGHTALYWYRQSLGQGLEFLIYFQGNSAPDKSGLPSDRFSAERTGGSVSTLTIQRTQQEDSAVYLCASSSLTSGEGGYQETQYFGPGTRLLVL.

The DNA of the CDR3 is TGTGCCAGCGCAATAACCTTTGACTCCTACGAGCAGTACTTC. This codes for CASAITFDSYEQYF. The J gene is TRBJ2-7, the V gene TRBV6-1; unclear D gene. Germline CDR1 is MNHNS and CDR2 is SASEGT. V lost 8 bases to trimming and J lost 0 bases, with 14 bases between them. The CDR3 loop spans 14 amino acids.

This chain joins TRBV18 and TRBJ1-3; D is unresolved. In germline, CDR1 is KGHSH, CDR2 LQKENI. This CDR3 spans 13 amino acids. V lost 3 bases and J lost 5, with 8 bases in between. The DNA for the CDR3 is TGTGCCAGCTCACCGGCATTAAGAAACACCATATATTTT. Its translation: CASSPALRNTIYF.

The chain links TRBV4-2 to TRBJ2-5; weak D call: TRBD2 (5 bases). CDR1 is LGHNA and CDR2 is YNFKEQ in the germline V gene. Between the trimmed V and J ends, which lost 3 bases and 5 bases, there was a span of 10 bases. This CDR3 region has 13 residues. The CDR3: CASSQRVGETQYF. The CDR3 nucleotides read TGTGCCAGCAGCCAGAGGGTGGGTGAGACCCAGTACTTC.

This clone was found once. This rearrangement joins TRBV2 to TRBJ1-4; TRBD1 might be the D (5 bases). Germline CDR1 and CDR2: SNHLY and FYNNEI. Trimming pared 6 bases from V and 5 bases from J, leaving 13 bases between. This CDR3 spans 14 amino acids. CDR3 sequence reads: CASRKGTNNEKLFF. The CDR3 bases are TGTGCCAGCAGGAAGGGGACTAACAATGAAAAACTGTTTTTT.

The V and J genes are TRBV6-1 and TRBJ1-3; D gene unclear. The germline V gene has CDR1 MNHNS and CDR2 SASEGT. This CDR3 comprises 13 residues. V lost 7 bases to trimming and J lost 0 bases, with 7 bases between them. The CDR3 spells CASNFRSGNTIYF. DNA of the CDR3: TGTGCCAGCAACTTCCGCTCTGGAAACACCATATATTTT.

The chain is built from TRBV5-1 and TRBJ2-5, with no clear D. The end of the DNA is better explained by TRBJ2-7, so the J call may be wrong. CDR3 size: 15 residues. Germline V gene sequence: CDR1 SGHRS, CDR2 YFSETQ. CDR3 DNA: TGCGCCAGCAGCCCCACCGGCCGATACTCCTACGAGCAGTACTTC. The encoded protein is CASSPTGRYSYEQYF.

The CDR3 reads CASSGTSGVGETQYF. CDR3 coding DNA: TGTGCCAGCAGTGGGACTAGCGGGGTCGGGGAGACCCAGTACTTC. The chain couples TRBV9 to TRBJ2-5, with 13 bases lining up with TRBD2. The germline CDR1 and CDR2 sequences are SGDLS and YYNGEE. The CDR3 is made up of 15 amino acids. The trim removed 5 bases at V and 5 bases at J, leaving 6 bases unmatched.

The chain is built from TRBV29-1 and TRBJ2-3; D perhaps matches TRBD2 (7 bases). Germline V gene data show CDR1 as SQVTM and CDR2 as ANQGSEA. This CDR3 has 14 amino acids. Deletions cut 7 bases from V and 3 bases from J, with 17 bases between. This CDR3 reads CSAPVGGPTDTQYF. CDR3 sequence (DNA): TGCAGCGCTCCGGTGGGGGGGCCAACAGATACGCAGTATTTT.

V and J are TRBV7-3 and TRBJ2-1, with D possibly being TRBD1 or TRBD2 (5 bases each). Germline lookup yields CDR1 SGHTA and CDR2 FQGTGA. The ends were cut back, 1 base at V and 8 bases at J, with 9 bases in the middle. There are 13 residues in the CDR3. The CDR3 here is CASSLSRDDEQFF. The DNA for the CDR3 is TGTGCCAGCAGCTTAAGTAGGGACGATGAGCAGTTCTTC.

The rearrangement joins TRBV11-3 to TRBJ2-1; 9 nucleotides line up with TRBD2. Trimming took 1 base from V and 5 from J; bases not matched to a gene: 6. The CDR3 is made up of 16 amino acids. Germline V gene lookup returns CDR1 SGHNT and CDR2 YENEEA. The CDR3 DNA follows: TGTGCCAGCAGCTTAGCCTGGACTAGCGATCACAATGAGCAGTTCTTC. Translated: CASSLAWTSDHNEQFF.

The V gene is TRBV28, the J gene TRBJ1-2, with D unclear. Trimming took 5 bases from V and 4 from J, leaving 8 bases between them. There are 12 residues in the CDR3. Per the germline V gene, CDR1 is MDHEN and CDR2 is SYDVKM. CDR3 bases: TGTGCCAGCAGTGTGTCAACCTATGGCTACACCTTC. This codes for CASSVSTYGYTF.

In the case of this clone: Other DNA sequences in the sample encode the same CDR3. J is TRBJ2-2 and V is TRBV9, with D hard to call. The germline CDR1 and CDR2 sequences are SGDLS and YYNGEE. V dropped 0 bases and J dropped 4 bases, with 7 bases sitting between them. The CDR3 loop spans 14 amino acids. The CDR3 reads CASSVVGATGELFF. CDR3 in DNA: TGTGCCAGCAGCGTAGTAGGCGCCACCGGGGAGCTGTTTTTT.

The V call is TRBV29-1, the J call TRBJ2-1, with TRBD1 matching 7 bases. The CDR3 runs 17 residues. Per germline, CDR1 SQVTM and CDR2 ANQGSEA. V dropped 4 bases and J dropped 4; count of bases not matched to a gene: 16. The chain's CDR3 is CSVALAGDSAIYNEQFF. CDR3 nucleotide sequence: TGCAGCGTTGCGTTGGCAGGGGACAGTGCTATTTACAATGAGCAGTTCTTC.

This chain links TRBV27 with TRBJ2-5; TRBD2 matches 8 bases. V lost 2 bases to trimming and J lost 2 bases; unmatched junction nucleotides: 16. Germline V gives CDR1 MNHEY, CDR2 SMNVEV (reference sequence). CDR3 length: 19 residues. The CDR3 DNA is TGTGCCAGCAGTTTAAGACCCAGAGCCCTAACGGGAGGGCAAGAGACCCAGTACTTC. Protein product: CASSLRPRALTGGQETQYF.

The V and J genes are TRBV18 and TRBJ2-1; 9 bases match TRBD1. The CDR3 totals 18 residues. Trimming took 5 bases from V and 3 from J; bases not matched to a gene: 14. Germline-derived CDR1 and CDR2 are KGHSH and LQKENI. CDR3 in DNA: TGTGCCAGCTCAACTAGTCTTCCCGGGACAGGGTACTACAATGAGCAGTTCTTC. Encoded protein: CASSTSLPGTGYYNEQFF.

This chain links TRBV7-2 with TRBJ1-6; tentative D call: TRBD1 (6 bases). The CDR3 has 14 amino acids. Germline V CDR1 and CDR2: SGHTA, FQGNSA. Trimming shortened V by 3 bases and J by 9 bases, and 12 bases separated the two germline ends. The CDR3 DNA sequence: TGTGCCAGCAGCTTTGCCAGGGGCCGTTCACCCCTCCACTTT. Protein: CASSFARGRSPLHF.

This chain's CDR3 is CASSAERSGGNTEAFF. In DNA form, the CDR3 reads TGTGCCAGCAGCGCCGAAAGATCGGGGGGAAACACTGAAGCTTTCTTT. The chain uses TRBV28 and TRBJ1-1; D possibly corresponds to TRBD1 (5 bases). V was clipped by 6 bases and J by 2 bases, with 19 bases between them. The CDR3 is 16 residues long. The germline V gene has CDR1 MDHEN and CDR2 SYDVKM.

As regards this clone: At the DNA level, this CDR3 is encoded by other sequences in the same sample as well. V gene TRBV5-1 combines with J gene TRBJ1-5; D perhaps matches TRBD1 (6 bases). Germline V CDR1 and CDR2: SGHRS, YFSETQ. The CDR3 extends over 14 amino acids. The V end lost 4 bases, the J end lost 2 bases, and 10 bases lay between the germline ends. The CDR3 protein is CASSPRGGNQPQHF. The DNA of the CDR3 is TGCGCCAGCAGCCCCAGGGGAGGCAATCAGCCCCAGCATTTT.

Note on this clone: Distinct nucleotide sequences in the sample also encode this CDR3. This chain connects TRBV7-3 to TRBJ2-7; TRBD1 matches 9 bases. Germline trimming cut 5 bases from V and 2 bases from J; bases unmatched to any gene: 4. CDR1 is SGHTA and CDR2 is FQGTGA in the germline V gene. The CDR3 has 14 amino acids. CDR3 amino acids: CASSPGQGAYEQYF. The CDR3 DNA reads TGTGCCAGCAGCCCGGGACAGGGAGCCTACGAGCAGTACTTC.

Of note for this clone: This sample also contains other DNA sequences that code for the same CDR3. CDR3 in amino acids: CASSGGGYEQYF. CDR3 sequence (DNA): TGTGCCAGCAGTGGAGGGGGCTACGAGCAGTACTTC. The chain is built from TRBV28 and TRBJ2-7; D possibly uses TRBD1 or TRBD2 (6 bases each). There are 12 residues in the CDR3. Germline CDR1 MDHEN, CDR2 SYDVKM. The germline V and J ends were trimmed by 5 bases and 3 bases, with 8 bases remaining between them.

The CDR3 DNA sequence: TGTGCCAGCAGTCCTTTTATATCCCCCATCCGCGAGCAGTACTTC. It codes for CASSPFISPIREQYF. The V call is TRBV27, the J call TRBJ2-7; no definite D call. Trimming left V 5 bases short and J 6 bases short, with 20 bases between. The CDR3 consists of 15 residues. Germline CDR1 and CDR2: MNHEY and SMNVEV (reference sequence).

V is TRBV28 and J is TRBJ2-1; 9 positions agree with TRBD2. V gave up 6 bases and J gave up 4 bases; unmatched junction bases: 10. The CDR3 covers 16 residues. Germline loops: CDR1 MDHEN, CDR2 SYDVKM. CDR3 in DNA: TGTGCCAGCAGCCCGAGGGGGAGCGGGAGGTACAATGAGCAGTTCTTC. Its protein is CASSPRGSGRYNEQFF.

V and J are TRBV5-1 and TRBJ2-1, with D hard to call. Germline CDR1 and CDR2: SGHRS and YFSETQ. The CDR3 spans 16 residues. Trimming removed 0 bases from V and 0 bases from J, with 10 bases in between. This CDR3 reads CASSLGLGSSYNEQFF. CDR3 DNA sequence: TGCGCCAGCAGCTTGGGGCTGGGAAGCTCCTACAATGAGCAGTTCTTC.

The chain combines TRBV14 with TRBJ2-7; 9 bases align to TRBD1. After removal of 4 bases from V and 3 bases from J, the junction contained 7 bases not matched to a gene. The CDR3 has 15 residues. Germline V gene lookup returns CDR1 SGHDN and CDR2 FVKESK. CDR3 region: CASSLYRDRDYEQYF. DNA for the CDR3: TGTGCCAGCAGCCTTTACCGGGACAGGGACTACGAGCAGTACTTC.

This clone was seen only once. The chain is built from TRBV7-3 and TRBJ2-1, with 8 bases matching TRBD1. The CDR3 totals 15 residues. Germline V CDR1 and CDR2: SGHTA, FQGTGA. J gave up 7 bases and V 3 bases, and 8 bases lay outside the gene matches. The CDR3 region has the DNA TGTGCCAGCAGCTTGGGGCAGGGGGCGTCAAATGAGCAGTTCTTC. Amino acid sequence: CASSLGQGASNEQFF. Based on the CDR3 plus reference TRBV7-3 and TRBJ2-1, the full variable domain is GAGVSQTPSNKVTEKGKYVELRCDPISGHTALYWYRQSLGQGPEFLIYFQGTGAADDSGLPNDRFFAVRPEGSVSTLKIQRTERGDSAVYLCASSLGQGASNEQFFGPGTRLTVL.

Concerning this clone: The identical CDR3 is also encoded by other nucleotide sequences in the sample. This chain uses TRBV5-8 with TRBJ1-1; TRBD1 is a possible D gene (6 bases). The CDR3 totals 15 residues. V dropped 0 bases and J dropped 1 base, with 10 bases sitting between them. In germline, CDR1 is SGHTS, CDR2 YDEGEE. CDR3 DNA: TGTGCCAGCAGCTTGGCGGGCAGGGGGAACACTGAAGCTTTCTTT. Its protein product is CASSLAGRGNTEAFF.

The V gene is TRBV4-1, the J gene TRBJ2-7; maybe TRBD2 (5 bases). V dropped 4 bases and J dropped 0 bases, with 13 bases sitting between them. CDR1 is MGHRA and CDR2 is YSYEKL in the germline V gene. This CDR3 has 15 amino acids. CDR3 residues: CASSLAGGYSYEQYF. In DNA, the CDR3 is TGCGCCAGCAGCCTTGCAGGAGGTTACTCCTACGAGCAGTACTTC.